Included here is one TCR beta chain sequence, with context. Its cognate antigen is unknown. CDR1 and CDR2 (germline): MNHNY, SVGAGI (reference sequence). The CDR3 is made up of 15 amino acids. Trimming at V came to 6 bases and at J to 5 bases, leaving 6 bases not matched to a gene. Some clones are missing from TCRdb's copy, which holds only in-frame ones; the method was immunoSEQ multiplex PCR. The data contain over 300,000 clones, 80% to 90% of them singletons. These data originate in a study of shared clonotypes between healthy human individuals. Study-wide findings and caveats: It was observed that about 5% of naive CD4 clonotypes were shared across several donors.

Healthy and HIV-negative, the adult donors had no recent acute infections or vaccinations. Material for sequencing was memory CD8+ T cells sorted from blood. Subset defined: CD45RO+ cells pooled with CCR7-negative TemRA cells. The receptor comes from a man aged 18 to 29 in good health. The genes are TRBV6-6 and TRBJ2-3, with 12 bases matching TRBD2. CDR3 sequence (DNA): TGTGCCAGCAGCCTACTAGCGGGGGGCAGAGATACGCAGTATTTT. This encodes CASSLLAGGRDTQYF.